Listed here is a single T cell receptor beta chain. Libraries were prepared by immunoSEQ multiplex PCR; TCRdb keeps only in-frame clonotypes and omits some of them. The sample includes a few hundred thousand clones, 75% to 90% of them seen just once. Each participant's cohort was designated according to participant-reported clinical history. The study counted Cohort 3 donors as recovered given two negative PCRs, clearance, or symptom resolution. This specimen belongs to a study of blood T cell repertoires in COVID-19. At the level of the study: Samples of COVID-19 (acute and convalescent) were obtained from the United States, Italy and Spain. In each case, the material was cDNA or gDNA derived from T cells, B-cell-depleted T cells, or PBMCs.

V gave up 1 base and J gave up 1 base, with 10 bases separating them. This CDR3 spans 15 amino acids. Germline V CDR1 and CDR2: KGHSH, LQKENI. The chain carries TRBV18 and TRBJ1-1; D unclear. The TCR sequence derives from a middle-aged man who had recovered from COVID-19. The material sequenced was PBMCs or T cells enriched from blood (not recorded which). The CDR3 nucleotides read TGTGCCAGCTCACCACTCTGGGCAGAGAACACTGAAGCTTTCTTT. Protein sequence: CASSPLWAENTEAFF. The full variable domain, its missing parts supplied by reference TRBV18 and TRBJ1-1, is NAGVMQNPRHLVRRRGQEARLRCSPMKGHSHVYWYRQLPEEGLKFMVYLQKENIIDESGMPKERFSAEFPKEGPSILRIQQVVRGDSAAYFCASSPLWAENTEAFFGQGTRLTVV.